Below are 10 T cell receptor beta chains sequenced from a single sample in a study of cytomegalovirus exposure and HLA in healthy donors. PCR employed 60 Vbeta and 13 Jbeta primers. The repertoire was sequenced with immunoSEQ multiplex PCR; TCRdb's copy has only in-frame clones and lacks some. The data hold approximately 160,000 clones, with roughly three quarters observed a single time. Sample: PBMCs. Receptor source: a man aged 18 to 35 in good health and CMV-seropositive.

This clone has just one count. The CDR3 sequence is CASSLGLEISSYNEQFF. CDR3 in DNA: TGCGCCAGCAGCTTGGGCTTGGAGATAAGCTCCTACAATGAGCAGTTCTTC. The V gene is TRBV5-1, the J gene TRBJ2-1, with no clear D. CDR3 length equals 17 residues. Germline values: CDR1 SGHRS, CDR2 YFSETQ. Trimming left V 0 bases short and J 0 bases short, with 13 bases between.

The chain carries TRBV5-1 and TRBJ2-4; tentatively, D is TRBD1 (5 bases). This CDR3 has 14 residues. Deletions cut 0 bases from V and 5 bases from J, with 9 bases between. Germline V lookup: CDR1 SGHRS, CDR2 YFSETQ. The CDR3: CASSLDSRENIQYF. CDR3 DNA: TGCGCCAGCAGCTTGGATAGCAGGGAAAACATTCAGTACTTC.

The rearrangement uses TRBV27 and TRBJ2-1, with 7 bases lining up with TRBD1. This CDR3 has 15 amino acids. Germline values: CDR1 MNHEY, CDR2 SMNVEV (reference sequence). V shed 3 bases and J 3 bases; nucleotides not matched to a gene: 5. For the CDR3, the DNA is TGTGCCAGCAGTTTTGAGGGGGCTATCTACAATGAGCAGTTCTTC. It encodes CASSFEGAIYNEQFF.

The chain couples TRBV11-3 to TRBJ1-2; possible D gene TRBD1, 5 bases. V gave up 5 bases and J gave up 7 bases, with 20 bases separating them. The CDR3 runs to 15 residues. From germline, CDR1 is SGHNT and CDR2 YENEEA. DNA for the CDR3: TGTGCCAGCAGCGGGGGGATGGAATCATCTGGTGGCTACACCTTC. It encodes CASSGGMESSGGYTF.

The CDR3 sequence: CASSDPGAHMGTQYF. The CDR3 DNA reads as TGTGCCAGCAGTGATCCAGGGGCCCACATGGGTACGCAGTATTTT. The chain joins TRBV2 to TRBJ2-3, with D possibly TRBD1 on 6 matching bases. Trimming took 3 bases from V and 8 from J, leaving 18 bases between them. The CDR3 runs to 15 residues. CDR1 is SNHLY and CDR2 is FYNNEI in the germline V gene.

The genes are TRBV28 and TRBJ1-1; possibly TRBD1 for D (5 bases). The CDR3 contains 16 residues. Germline CDR1 reads MDHEN; CDR2 reads SYDVKM. V was cut by 3 bases and J by 5 bases, with 19 bases left in between. CDR3 in amino acids: CASSFPRAGGGTEAFF. The CDR3 DNA sequence: TGTGCCAGCAGTTTCCCTCGGGCGGGGGGAGGGACTGAAGCTTTCTTT.

The table lists this clone with a count of one. This chain links TRBV5-1 with TRBJ1-2; 7 positions agree with TRBD1. The CDR3 runs to 15 residues. In germline, CDR1 is SGHRS, CDR2 YFSETQ. The J segment lost 6 bases and the V segment lost 3 bases, leaving 11 bases of the junction unmatched. The CDR3 sequence: CASSSYRGGMDGYTF. The CDR3 nucleotides are TGCGCCAGCAGCTCGTACAGGGGCGGAATGGATGGCTACACCTTC.

V gene TRBV27 combines with J gene TRBJ2-3, with D possibly TRBD2 on 6 matching bases. V lost 2 bases and J 5 bases, leaving 8 bases between the germline ends. The V gene's germline CDR1 is MNHEY and CDR2 SMNVEV (reference sequence). The CDR3 is 13 residues long. The CDR3 protein is CASSLASEDTQYF. The CDR3 DNA reads as TGTGCCAGCAGTTTAGCTAGCGAAGATACGCAGTATTTT.

On this clone itself: At one boundary the junction diverges from the germline segment, which might be a read error. The chain has TRBV7-7 and TRBJ2-1; the match to TRBD2 covers 10 bases. Germline V gene sequence: CDR1 SSHAT, CDR2 FNYEAQ (reference sequence). The length of the CDR3 is 15 residues. The CDR3 spells CASSLYSGGYNEQFF. The CDR3 DNA is TGTGCTAGCAGCTTATATAGCGGGGGGTACAATGAGCAGTTCTTC.

The rearrangement links TRBV4-1 to TRBJ2-2; maybe TRBD1 (6 bases). V was cut by 4 bases and J by 2 bases, with 14 bases left in between. The V gene's germline CDR1 is MGHRA and CDR2 YSYEKL. The CDR3 consists of 16 residues. In DNA form, the CDR3 reads TGCGCCAGCAGCCGGATGGGACAAGATAACACCGGGGAGCTGTTTTTT. Protein sequence: CASSRMGQDNTGELFF.